Listed here is a single T cell receptor beta chain. The data belong to a study of blood T cells in healthy people across ages. The CDR3 is 17 amino acids. The germline V gene encodes CDR1 MNHNS and CDR2 SASEGT. Trimming pared 1 base from V and 7 bases from J, leaving 20 bases between. A sample-barcoded 5' primer and a J-beta primer mix were used in a second PCR of roughly 7 to 11 cycles. A tag from a template-switch adaptor with 12 random nucleotides marked each cDNA molecule. A single record per CDR3 protein comes from TCRdb applying MiXCR to the 5' RACE reads. The sample shows around 2 million distinct CDR3 sequences, about two fifths of them seen only once.

Material: blood. V is TRBV6-1 and J is TRBJ1-5, with D possibly being TRBD1 (6 bases). The sequence was collected from a human donor in good health. In DNA form, the CDR3 reads TGTGCCAGCAGTGAAGTTATTTTTGGGGGCGGCGGACAGCCCCAGCATTTT. This encodes CASSEVIFGGGGQPQHF.